The 30 T cell receptor beta chains reported below all come from one sample, sequenced in a study of T cell responses to AZD1222 COVID-19 vaccine. Data came from immunoSEQ multiplex PCR; TCRdb stores just in-frame clones and leaves some out. The table lists approximately 100,000 clones, roughly 90% of them singletons. The sequences come from peripheral blood, collected on day 0 of AZD1222 vaccination. These receptors all come from an adult in good health.

The rearrangement uses TRBV7-2 and TRBJ1-5; D gene unclear. The germline V and J ends were trimmed by 1 base and 8 bases, with 6 bases remaining between them. The V gene's germline CDR1 is SGHTA and CDR2 FQGNSA. The CDR3 spans 12 residues. The DNA for the CDR3 is TGTGCCAGCAGCTTAGTCGGGAAGCCCCAGCATTTT. Its translation is CASSLVGKPQHF.

The genes are TRBV30 and TRBJ2-7, with D perhaps matching TRBD1 (6 bases). V was clipped by 2 bases and J by 3 bases, with 11 bases between them. Germline V CDR1 and CDR2: GTSNPN, SVGIG (reference sequence). The CDR3 sequence is 13 residues long. The CDR3 reads CAWSPGQNYEQYF. DNA for the CDR3: TGTGCCTGGAGTCCCGGACAGAACTACGAGCAGTACTTC.

The V call is TRBV3-1 (or the pseudogene TRBV3-2), the J call TRBJ1-2; no reliable D call. CDR3 length: 15 residues. Per germline, CDR1 LGHDT and CDR2 YNNKEL (reference sequence). Trimming removed 4 bases at V and 6 bases at J, with 18 bases between. CDR3 sequence: CASSRSSPPSDGYTF. Written as DNA, the CDR3 is TGTGCCAGCAGCCGCTCGAGCCCCCCCTCAGATGGCTACACCTTC.

This rearrangement joins TRBV18 to TRBJ1-3; D perhaps matches TRBD1 (6 bases). The germline V gene has CDR1 KGHSH and CDR2 LQKENI. The CDR3 runs to 17 residues. Trimming took 3 bases from V and 0 from J, leaving 15 bases between them. The CDR3 spells CASSPGQLAYSGNTIYF. CDR3 nucleotides: TGTGCCAGCTCACCTGGACAGCTAGCCTACTCTGGAAACACCATATATTTT.

The chain recombines TRBV5-1 with TRBJ2-1; D is undetermined. Looked up from germline, CDR1 is SGHRS and CDR2 is YFSETQ. The ends were cut back, 4 bases at V and 9 bases at J, with 14 bases in the middle. The CDR3 is 13 amino acids. CDR3 in amino acids: CASSSVSSFEQFF. CDR3 in DNA: TGCGCCAGCAGCAGCGTCTCATCATTTGAGCAGTTCTTC.

The gene calls are TRBV20-1 and TRBJ1-4; no reliable D call. Germline V gene lookup returns CDR1 DFQATT and CDR2 SNEGSKA (reference sequence). The CDR3 runs to 11 residues. Trimming cost V 4 bases and J 10 bases, with 10 bases left between them. The CDR3 protein is CSAMVTGKLFF. The CDR3 bases are TGCAGTGCTATGGTTACTGGAAAACTGTTTTTT.

The chain carries TRBV27 and TRBJ1-4; tentative D call: TRBD1 (5 bases). The germline V and J ends were trimmed by 3 bases and 7 bases, with 12 bases remaining between them. The CDR3 is 14 amino acids. The germline V gene has CDR1 MNHEY and CDR2 SMNVEV (reference sequence). The CDR3 DNA sequence: TGTGCCAGCAGTTTCCGCAGGGAGAGTGAAAAACTGTTTTTT. It codes for CASSFRRESEKLFF.

The chain combines TRBV9 with TRBJ1-2; D call uncertain. Deletions cut 3 bases from V and 0 bases from J, with 15 bases between. Germline lookup yields CDR1 SGDLS and CDR2 YYNGEE. The CDR3 spans 16 residues. The CDR3: CASSARREDANYGYTF. The CDR3 bases are TGTGCCAGCAGCGCCAGACGGGAGGACGCTAACTATGGCTACACCTTC.

The genes are TRBV21-1 and TRBJ2-1. TRBV21-1 is marked as a pseudogene. There are 15 residues in the CDR3. Here the CDR3 reads CAPRDRPVSYNEQFF. The CDR3 nucleotides are TGTGCCCCAAGAGATCGACCCGTCTCCTACAATGAGCAGTTCTTC.

This clone was seen more than once but under ten times. J is TRBJ1-2 and V is TRBV28; TRBD1 might be the D (5 bases). The CDR3 totals 14 residues. CDR1 is MDHEN and CDR2 is SYDVKM in the germline V gene. Trimming removed 7 bases at V and 6 bases at J, with 18 bases between. CDR3 amino acids: CASMGVSEYNGYTF. CDR3 DNA: TGTGCCAGCATGGGGGTGTCAGAATATAATGGCTACACCTTC.

Worth noting for this clone: The junction departs from germline at one end; a sequencing error may be responsible. J is TRBJ1-5 and V is TRBV19; TRBD1 matches 10 bases. This CDR3 has 18 amino acids. The germline V gene encodes CDR1 LNHDA and CDR2 SQIVND (reference sequence). CDR3 amino acids: CASSIAGTGERSSQPQHF. For the CDR3, the DNA is TGTGCCAGTAGTATAGCCGGGACAGGGGAAAGGAGCAGTCAGCCCCAGCATTTT.

The V gene is TRBV9, the J gene TRBJ2-7; tentatively, D is TRBD1 (6 bases). The V end was cut by 0 bases, the J end by 4 bases, with 17 bases between. Looked up from germline, CDR1 is SGDLS and CDR2 is YYNGEE. The CDR3 spans 16 residues. As DNA, the CDR3 is TGTGCCAGCAGCGTAGGATTGGGGACACCCCAATACGAGCAGTACTTC. Its protein is CASSVGLGTPQYEQYF.

The V gene is TRBV19, the J gene TRBJ2-7, with 10 bases matching TRBD1. Germline values: CDR1 LNHDA, CDR2 SQIVND (reference sequence). J was trimmed by 4 bases and V by 6 bases; bases with no gene match: 9. This CDR3 is built from 15 residues. CDR3: CASSNFRDRGYEQYF. CDR3 DNA sequence: TGTGCCAGTAGCAACTTCCGGGACAGGGGATACGAGCAGTACTTC. Full variable domain (rest looked up from reference TRBV19 and TRBJ2-7): DGGITQSPKYLFRKEGQNVTLSCEQNLNHDAMYWYRQDPGQGLRLIYYSQIVNDFQKGDIAEGYSVSREKKESFPLTVTSAQKNPTAFYLCASSNFRDRGYEQYFGPGTRLTVT.

This chain links TRBV10-3 with TRBJ2-5; D unclear. This CDR3 region has 13 residues. Germline CDR1 reads ENHRY; CDR2 reads SYGVKD. V dropped 5 bases and J dropped 2 bases, with 9 bases sitting between them. CDR3 amino acids: CAISYALQETQYF. The CDR3 DNA reads as TGTGCCATCAGTTACGCGTTGCAAGAGACCCAGTACTTC.

On this clone: One end of the junction varies from germline; a read error may be responsible. The chain carries TRBV12-5 and TRBJ1-1; 9 bases fit TRBD1. The CDR3 totals 11 residues. CDR1 is LGHNT and CDR2 is FRNRAP in the germline V gene. The CDR3 loop reads CASGLVQGATF. CDR3 DNA sequence: TGTGCTAGTGGTTTGGTACAGGGGGCGACCTTT. Variable domain in full (rest from reference TRBV12-5 and TRBJ1-1): DARVTQTPRHKVTEMGQEVTMRCQPILGHNTVFWYRQTMMQGLELLAYFRNRAPLDDSGMPKDRFSAEMPDATLATLKIQPSEPRDSAVYFCASGLVQGATFGQGTRLTVV.

This chain uses TRBV7-2 with TRBJ2-1; 10 nucleotides align to TRBD2. CDR3 length: 16 amino acids. Germline V gene sequence: CDR1 SGHTA, CDR2 FQGNSA. The J segment lost 9 bases and the V segment lost 3 bases, leaving 11 bases of the junction unmatched. This chain's CDR3 is CASSFTSGISSGEQFF. CDR3 nucleotide sequence: TGTGCCAGCAGCTTTACTAGCGGGATATCGAGTGGTGAGCAGTTCTTC.

In this sample, this clone turned up once. The chain joins TRBV27 to TRBJ2-1; 10 nucleotides match TRBD1. The CDR3 runs to 13 residues. Germline V CDR1 and CDR2: MNHEY, SMNVEV (reference sequence). V lost 5 bases and J lost 9; bases outside the gene matches: 4. The CDR3 here is CASSRGQGSEQFF. The DNA for the CDR3 is TGTGCCAGCAGTCGGGGACAGGGGAGTGAGCAGTTCTTC.

V usage is TRBV15 and J usage is TRBJ2-3, with no clear D. The V end lost 1 base, the J end lost 4 bases, and 6 bases lay between the germline ends. CDR1 is LNHNV and CDR2 is YYDKDF in the germline V gene (reference sequence). The CDR3 sequence is 13 residues long. CDR3 in amino acids: CATSRGQSDTQYF. The DNA of the CDR3 is TGTGCCACCAGCAGAGGTCAGTCAGATACGCAGTATTTT.

The chain joins TRBV7-9 to TRBJ1-6; a weak D match, TRBD1 (5 bases). V was cut by 1 base and J by 8 bases, with 9 bases left in between. CDR3 size: 14 residues. The germline CDR1 and CDR2 sequences are SEHNR and FQNEAQ (reference sequence). Here the CDR3 DNA reads TGTGCCAGCAGCTTAGATGCAGGGTATTCACCCCTCCACTTT. This sequence encodes CASSLDAGYSPLHF.

The V gene is TRBV7-2, the J gene TRBJ1-5, with 7 bases that match TRBD1. CDR1 is SGHTA and CDR2 is FQGNSA in the germline V gene. The CDR3 is 14 residues long. J lost 2 bases, V lost 5 bases, and 3 bases had no gene match. Written as DNA, the CDR3 is TGTGCCAGCAGCCGGACAGGTGGCAATCAGCCCCAGCATTTT. It translates to CASSRTGGNQPQHF.

This clone has more than one count but fewer than ten. The CDR3 protein is CAWSEDRGNYGYTF. The CDR3 nucleotides are TGTGCCTGGAGTGAGGACAGGGGGAACTATGGCTACACCTTC. The chain combines TRBV30 with TRBJ1-2; TRBD1 matches 10 bases. J was trimmed by 2 bases and V by 1 base; bases with no gene match: 1. The CDR3 sequence is 14 residues long. Germline lookup yields CDR1 GTSNPN and CDR2 SVGIG (reference sequence).

Comments on this clone: At one of its ends the junction is not consistent with the germline gene, which may arise from a read error. The genes are TRBV6-2 or TRBV6-3 and TRBJ1-1; D call uncertain. CDR3 size: 18 residues. The germline V gene has CDR1 MNHEY and CDR2 SVGEGT. As DNA, the CDR3 is TGTGCCAGCAGTTACTCCGGCCTTTTTTGGTCCTCGAACACTAAAGCTTTCTTT. It specifies CASSYSGLFWSSNTKAFF.

The chain is built from TRBV13 and TRBJ1-2; tentatively, D is TRBD1 (6 bases). The CDR3 covers 15 residues. Trimming took off 5 bases at V and 0 bases at J, with 13 bases between the two ends. CDR1 is PRHDT, CDR2 FYEKMQ, per germline (reference sequence). CDR3 sequence reads: CASSLTGRTNYGYTF. DNA of the CDR3: TGTGCCAGCAGCCTCACAGGGAGGACTAACTATGGCTACACCTTC.

The chain uses TRBV7-3 and TRBJ2-1; no clear D gene. CDR1 and CDR2 (germline): SGHTA, FQGTGA. V was shortened by 5 bases and J by 7 bases, with 12 bases between the two germline ends. This CDR3 has 13 residues. CDR3 sequence reads: CASSLYSGNEQFF. The CDR3 DNA is TGTGCCAGCAGCCTATACTCTGGGAATGAGCAGTTCTTC.

V usage is TRBV30 and J usage is TRBJ2-7; D is ambiguous. Trimming removed 5 bases at V and 4 bases at J, with 12 bases between. This CDR3 region has 12 residues. From germline, CDR1 is GTSNPN and CDR2 SVGIG (reference sequence). For the CDR3, the DNA is TGTGCCTGGCGTTATTCCTCTTACGAGCAGTACTTC. This gives the protein CAWRYSSYEQYF.

V and J are TRBV6-2 or TRBV6-3 and TRBJ2-2; D unclear. Trimming took off 5 bases at V and 4 bases at J, with 5 bases between the two ends. The CDR3 length is 12 residues. Germline CDR1 MNHEY, CDR2 SVGEGT. DNA for the CDR3: TGTGCCAGCAGTCCAACCACCGGGGAGCTGTTTTTT. It codes for CASSPTTGELFF.

The rearrangement links TRBV30 to TRBJ1-5, with D unclear. The V gene lost 0 bases and the J gene lost 0 bases, with 6 bases spanning the gap. CDR3 length equals 14 residues. In germline, CDR1 is GTSNPN, CDR2 SVGIG (reference sequence). CDR3 in amino acids: CAWSVLGSNQPQHF. The CDR3 bases are TGTGCCTGGAGTGTACTTGGTAGCAATCAGCCCCAGCATTTT.

V is TRBV7-2 and J is TRBJ1-2; 7 nucleotides line up with TRBD1. This CDR3 region has 14 residues. The germline V gene has CDR1 SGHTA and CDR2 FQGNSA. The ends lost 4 bases at V and 0 bases at J; junction bases unmatched: 2. CDR3 loop: CASSSDRANYGYTF. The CDR3 DNA reads as TGTGCCAGCAGCTCAGACAGGGCTAACTATGGCTACACCTTC. Looking up the rest from reference TRBV7-2 and TRBJ1-2 gives the full variable domain: GAGVSQSPSNKVTEKGKDVELRCDPISGHTALYWYRQSLGQGLEFLIYFQGNSAPDKSGLPSDRFSAERTGGSVSTLTIQRTQQEDSAVYLCASSSDRANYGYTFGSGTRLTVV.

This chain joins TRBV11-2 and TRBJ2-7; 13 nucleotides match TRBD2. J was trimmed by 3 bases and V by 5 bases; bases with no gene match: 13. The germline CDR1 and CDR2 sequences are SGHAT and FQNNGV. The CDR3 has 18 amino acids. As DNA, the CDR3 is TGTGCCAGCAGCCACGCGGGGACGGGACTAGCGGGATTCTACGAGCAGTACTTC. Protein: CASSHAGTGLAGFYEQYF.

The V and J genes are TRBV6-5 and TRBJ1-5; D unclear. This CDR3 region has 13 residues. Trimming took 0 bases from V and 6 from J, leaving 6 bases between them. Germline V gene lookup returns CDR1 MNHEY and CDR2 SVGAGI. CDR3 region: CASSYSPGQPQHF. In nucleotides, the CDR3 is TGTGCCAGCAGTTACTCTCCTGGTCAGCCCCAGCATTTT.